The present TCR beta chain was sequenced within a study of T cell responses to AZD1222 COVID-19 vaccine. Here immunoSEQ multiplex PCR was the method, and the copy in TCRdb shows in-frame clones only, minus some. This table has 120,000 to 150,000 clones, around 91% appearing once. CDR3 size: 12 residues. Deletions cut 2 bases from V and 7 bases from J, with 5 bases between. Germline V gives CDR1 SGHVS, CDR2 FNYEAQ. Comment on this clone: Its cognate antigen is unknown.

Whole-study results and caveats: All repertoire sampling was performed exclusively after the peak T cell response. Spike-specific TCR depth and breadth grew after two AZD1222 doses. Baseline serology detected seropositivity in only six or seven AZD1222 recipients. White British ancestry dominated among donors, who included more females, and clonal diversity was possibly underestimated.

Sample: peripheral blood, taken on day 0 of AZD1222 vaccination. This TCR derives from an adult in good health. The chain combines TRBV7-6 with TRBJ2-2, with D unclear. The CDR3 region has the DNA TGTGCCAGCAGCTTATTTATCGGGGAGCTGTTTTTT. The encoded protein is CASSLFIGELFF.